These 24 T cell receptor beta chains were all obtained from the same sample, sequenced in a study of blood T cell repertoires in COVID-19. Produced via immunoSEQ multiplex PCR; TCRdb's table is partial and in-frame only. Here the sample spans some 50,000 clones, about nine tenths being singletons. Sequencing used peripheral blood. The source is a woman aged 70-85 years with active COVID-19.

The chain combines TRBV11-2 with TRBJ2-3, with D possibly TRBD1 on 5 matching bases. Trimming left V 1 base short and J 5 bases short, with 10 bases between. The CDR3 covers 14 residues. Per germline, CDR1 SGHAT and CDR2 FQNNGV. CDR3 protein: CASSLVAGKDTQYF. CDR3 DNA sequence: TGTGCCAGCAGCTTAGTTGCAGGGAAAGATACGCAGTATTTT.

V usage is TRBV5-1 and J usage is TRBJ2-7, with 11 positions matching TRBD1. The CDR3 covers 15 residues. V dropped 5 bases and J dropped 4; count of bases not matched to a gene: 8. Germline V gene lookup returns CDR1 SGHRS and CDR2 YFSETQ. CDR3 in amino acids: CASRPGTGGFYEQYF. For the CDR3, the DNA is TGCGCCAGCAGGCCCGGGACAGGGGGGTTTTACGAGCAGTACTTC. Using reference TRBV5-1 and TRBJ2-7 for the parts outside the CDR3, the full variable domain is KAGVTQTPRYLIKTRGQQVTLSCSPISGHRSVSWYQQTPGQGLQFLFEYFSETQRNKGNFPGRFSGRQFSNSRSEMNVSTLELGDSALYLCASRPGTGGFYEQYFGPGTRLTVT.

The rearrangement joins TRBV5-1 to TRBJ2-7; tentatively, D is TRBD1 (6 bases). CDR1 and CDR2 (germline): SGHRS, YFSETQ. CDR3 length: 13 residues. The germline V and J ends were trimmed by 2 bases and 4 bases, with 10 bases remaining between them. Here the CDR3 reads CASSFRGGYEQYF. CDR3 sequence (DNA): TGCGCCAGCAGCTTCAGGGGCGGGTACGAGCAGTACTTC.

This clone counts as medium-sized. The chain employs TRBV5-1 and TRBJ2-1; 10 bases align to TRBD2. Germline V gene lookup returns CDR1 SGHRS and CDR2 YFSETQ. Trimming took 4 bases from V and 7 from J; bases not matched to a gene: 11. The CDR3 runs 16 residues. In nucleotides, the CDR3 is TGCGCCAGCAGCCCCGACGCTAGCGGGAGCACTAATGAGCAGTTCTTC. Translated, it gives CASSPDASGSTNEQFF.

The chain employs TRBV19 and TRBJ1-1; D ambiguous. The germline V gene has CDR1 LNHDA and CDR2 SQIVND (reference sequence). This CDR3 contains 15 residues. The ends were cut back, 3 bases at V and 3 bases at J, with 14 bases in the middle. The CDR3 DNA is TGTGCCAGTAGTATGGTCGGGGAGGAGGACACTGAAGCTTTCTTT. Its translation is CASSMVGEEDTEAFF.

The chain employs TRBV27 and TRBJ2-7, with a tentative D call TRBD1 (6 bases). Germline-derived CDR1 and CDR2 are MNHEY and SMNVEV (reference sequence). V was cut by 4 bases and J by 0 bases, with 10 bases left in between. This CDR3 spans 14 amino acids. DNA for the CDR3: TGTGCCAGCAGTTATCGGGACACCTCCTACGAGCAGTACTTC. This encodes CASSYRDTSYEQYF.

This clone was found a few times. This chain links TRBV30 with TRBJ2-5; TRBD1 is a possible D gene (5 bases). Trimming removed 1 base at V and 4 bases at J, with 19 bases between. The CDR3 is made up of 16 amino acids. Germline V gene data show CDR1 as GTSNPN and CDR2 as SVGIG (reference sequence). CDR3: CAWSDRTTRPGETQYF. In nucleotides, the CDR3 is TGTGCCTGGAGTGACAGGACCACCCGGCCCGGAGAGACCCAGTACTTC.

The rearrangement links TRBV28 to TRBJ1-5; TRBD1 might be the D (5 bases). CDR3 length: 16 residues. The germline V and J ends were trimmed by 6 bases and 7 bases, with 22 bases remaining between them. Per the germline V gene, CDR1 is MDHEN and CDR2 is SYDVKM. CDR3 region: CASSQDSPLSGQPQHF. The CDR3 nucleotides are TGTGCCAGCAGCCAAGACAGCCCCTTATCGGGCCAGCCCCAGCATTTT.

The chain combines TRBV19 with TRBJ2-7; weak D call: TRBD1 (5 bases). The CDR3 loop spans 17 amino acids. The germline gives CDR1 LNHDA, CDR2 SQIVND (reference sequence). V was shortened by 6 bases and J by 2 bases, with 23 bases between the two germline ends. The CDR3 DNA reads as TGTGCCAGTAGCAGAAACGCCAACAGGTATCTACCCTACGAGCAGTACTTC. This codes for CASSRNANRYLPYEQYF. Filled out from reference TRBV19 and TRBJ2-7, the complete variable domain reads DGGITQSPKYLFRKEGQNVTLSCEQNLNHDAMYWYRQDPGQGLRLIYYSQIVNDFQKGDIAEGYSVSREKKESFPLTVTSAQKNPTAFYLCASSRNANRYLPYEQYFGPGTRLTVT.

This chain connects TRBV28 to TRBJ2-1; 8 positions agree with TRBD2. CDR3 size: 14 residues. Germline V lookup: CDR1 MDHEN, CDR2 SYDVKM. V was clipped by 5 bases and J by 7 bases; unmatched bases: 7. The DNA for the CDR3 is TGTGCCAGCAGTCAAGGGACTAGGAAAAATGAGCAGTTCTTC. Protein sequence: CASSQGTRKNEQFF.

For the CDR3, the DNA is TGTGCCAGCTCACTCGAGCCCATTCCTAATCAGCCCCAGCATTTT. Amino acid sequence: CASSLEPIPNQPQHF. The chain employs TRBV18 and TRBJ1-5; D uncertain. Trimming cost V 4 bases and J 4 bases, with 14 bases left between them. CDR3 length equals 15 residues. Germline V gene lookup returns CDR1 KGHSH and CDR2 LQKENI.

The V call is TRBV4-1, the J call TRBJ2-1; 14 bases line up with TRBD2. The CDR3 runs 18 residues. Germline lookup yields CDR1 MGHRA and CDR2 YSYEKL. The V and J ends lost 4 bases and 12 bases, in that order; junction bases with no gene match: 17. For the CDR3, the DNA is TGCGCCAGCAGCCTGGGGACTAGCGGGAGAGGGGCGGCAATTCGGCAGTTCTTC. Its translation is CASSLGTSGRGAAIRQFF.

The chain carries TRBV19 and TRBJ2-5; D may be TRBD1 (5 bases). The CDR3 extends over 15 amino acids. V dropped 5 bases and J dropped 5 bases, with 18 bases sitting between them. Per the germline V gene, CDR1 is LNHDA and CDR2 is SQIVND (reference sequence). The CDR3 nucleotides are TGTGCCAGTAGTCGAACAGGCCCTCAGAGGGAGACCCAGTACTTC. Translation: CASSRTGPQRETQYF.

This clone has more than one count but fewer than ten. This CDR3 is CASTAGLASSPGANVLTF. The CDR3 region has the DNA TGCGCCAGCACTGCGGGCCTAGCGAGCTCACCTGGGGCCAACGTCCTGACTTTC. This rearrangement joins TRBV5-1 to TRBJ2-6; tentatively, D is TRBD2 (6 bases). The V end lost 6 bases, the J end lost 2 bases, and 21 bases lay between the germline ends. The CDR3 is made up of 18 amino acids. Germline values: CDR1 SGHRS, CDR2 YFSETQ. Full variable domain (rest looked up from reference TRBV5-1 and TRBJ2-6): KAGVTQTPRYLIKTRGQQVTLSCSPISGHRSVSWYQQTPGQGLQFLFEYFSETQRNKGNFPGRFSGRQFSNSRSEMNVSTLELGDSALYLCASTAGLASSPGANVLTFGAGSRLTVL.

This CDR3 reads CASSGRLAGVYNEQFF. As DNA, the CDR3 is TGTGCCAGCAGTGGTAGACTAGCGGGAGTTTATAATGAGCAGTTCTTC. The chain employs TRBV2 and TRBJ2-1, with 12 positions matching TRBD2. The CDR3 is 16 amino acids. Germline CDR1 reads SNHLY; CDR2 reads FYNNEI. The V and J ends lost 4 bases and 7 bases, in that order; junction bases with no gene match: 8.

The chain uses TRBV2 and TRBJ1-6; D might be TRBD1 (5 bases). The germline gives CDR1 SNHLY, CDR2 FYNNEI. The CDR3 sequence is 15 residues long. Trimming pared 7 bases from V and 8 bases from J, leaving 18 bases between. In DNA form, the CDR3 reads TGTGCCAGCAAGTCTGAAACAGGCGATTATTCACCCCTCCACTTT. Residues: CASKSETGDYSPLHF.

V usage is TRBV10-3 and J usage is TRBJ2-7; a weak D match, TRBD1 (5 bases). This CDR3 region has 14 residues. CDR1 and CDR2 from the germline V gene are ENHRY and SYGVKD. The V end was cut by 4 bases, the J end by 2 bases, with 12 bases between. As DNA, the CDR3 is TGTGCCATCAGTGGGGGCGTCCTTCCCTACGAGCAGTACTTC. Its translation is CAISGGVLPYEQYF.

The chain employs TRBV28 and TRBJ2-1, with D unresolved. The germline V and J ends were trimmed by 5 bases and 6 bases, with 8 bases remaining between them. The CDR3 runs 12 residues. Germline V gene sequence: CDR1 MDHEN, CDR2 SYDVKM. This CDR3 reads CASSPSTNEQFF. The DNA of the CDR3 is TGTGCCAGCAGTCCATCTACCAATGAGCAGTTCTTC.

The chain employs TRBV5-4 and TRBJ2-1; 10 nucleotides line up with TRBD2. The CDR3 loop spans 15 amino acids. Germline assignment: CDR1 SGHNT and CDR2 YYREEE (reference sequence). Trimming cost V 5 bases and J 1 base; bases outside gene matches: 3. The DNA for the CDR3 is TGTGCCAGCAGTAAACTAGCGGGGTCCTACAATGAGCAGTTCTTC. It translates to CASSKLAGSYNEQFF.

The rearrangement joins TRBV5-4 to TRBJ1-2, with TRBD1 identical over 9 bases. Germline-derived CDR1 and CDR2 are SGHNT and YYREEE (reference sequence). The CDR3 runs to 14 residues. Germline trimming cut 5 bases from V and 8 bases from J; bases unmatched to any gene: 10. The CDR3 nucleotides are TGTGCCAGCAGGCCCGGGACAGGGTTAGTCGGCTACACCTTC. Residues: CASRPGTGLVGYTF.

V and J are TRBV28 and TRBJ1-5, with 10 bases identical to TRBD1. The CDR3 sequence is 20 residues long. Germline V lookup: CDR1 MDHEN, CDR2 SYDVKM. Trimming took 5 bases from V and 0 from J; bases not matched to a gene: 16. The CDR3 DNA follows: TGTGCCAGCAGTCCCCAACCGGGACAGGGGTGGAGGGATAGCAATCAGCCCCAGCATTTT. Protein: CASSPQPGQGWRDSNQPQHF.

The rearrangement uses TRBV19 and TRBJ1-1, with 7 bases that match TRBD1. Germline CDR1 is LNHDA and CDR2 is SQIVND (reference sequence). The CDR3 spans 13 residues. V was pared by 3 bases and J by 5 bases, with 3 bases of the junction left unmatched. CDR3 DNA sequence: TGTGCCAGTAGTATGAGGGGGCGTACTGAAGCTTTCTTT. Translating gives CASSMRGRTEAFF.

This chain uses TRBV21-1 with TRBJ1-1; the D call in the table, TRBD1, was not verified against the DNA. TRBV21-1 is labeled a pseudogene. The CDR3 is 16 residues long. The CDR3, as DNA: TGTGCCAGCACTGCAGGTCTTACCCCTAGGGGCACTGAAGCTTTCTTT. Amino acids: CASTAGLTPRGTEAFF.

The CDR3 region has the DNA TGTGCCAGCAGTTACGAGGAGAACACTGAAGCTTTCTTT. It yields the protein CASSYEENTEAFF. This chain links TRBV6-5 with TRBJ1-1; D not resolved. The CDR3 consists of 13 residues. Trimming took off 2 bases at V and 1 base at J, with 5 bases between the two ends. Per germline, CDR1 MNHEY and CDR2 SVGAGI.